These T cell receptor beta chains were read from a single sample in a study of human T cells and chemical hapten exposure. MiXCR, applied by TCRdb to the RACE reads, yields one record per CDR3 protein. The data contain nearly 350,000 distinct CDR3 sequences, roughly 6.9% of them singletons. Sequenced material: whole blood, taken in connection with sensitization to the hapten diphenylcyclopropenone (DPC). These receptors originate from a woman aged 18-35 years with alopecia areata. Some clones in this sample may be carry-over from other donors' samples. The CDR3 runs from the conserved cysteine through the conserved F or W. The D gene is left open where the match is weak. The size of a clone is reported for some rows only, either as once, few or many, or as a class for expanded clones.

j_gene	v_gene	d_gene	abundance	CDR3aa	CDR3nt
TRBJ1-6	TRBV27	TRBD1	-	CASSPLDRDNSPLHF	TGTGCCAGCAGTCCGCTTGACAGGGATAATTCACCCCTCCACTTT
TRBJ2-3	TRBV3-1	TRBD2	few	CASSQVRILGLAHADTQYF	TGTGCCAGCAGCCAAGTGCGGATCTTGGGACTAGCTCACGCAGATACGCAGTATTTT
TRBJ1-4	TRBV7-2	TRBD1	few	CASSLDRINEKLFF	TGTGCCAGCAGCTTGGACAGGATTAATGAAAAACTGTTTTTT
TRBJ1-2	TRBV5-1	-	few	CASSPDSGTNYGYTF	TGCGCCAGCAGTCCGGATTCTGGGACGAACTATGGCTACACCTTC
TRBJ1-6	TRBV20-1	-	-	CSPYGGEGSPLHF	TGCAGTCCCTACGGGGGAGAGGGGTCACCCCTCCACTTT
TRBJ2-1	TRBV20-1	TRBD2	few	CSAAMAGGYNEQFF	TGCAGTGCCGCAATGGCGGGGGGGTACAATGAGCAGTTCTTC
TRBJ2-3	TRBV5-1	-	-	CASSLGQSPDTQYF	TGCGCCAGCAGCTTGGGGCAGTCACCAGATACGCAGTATTTT
TRBJ1-6	TRBV9	-	few	CASSVLTDSPNSPLHF	TGTGCCAGCAGCGTATTGACAGATTCCCCTAATTCACCCCTCCACTTT
TRBJ2-5	TRBV9	-	-	CASSVRGALYQETQYF	TGTGCCAGCAGCGTAAGGGGGGCCCTGTACCAAGAGACCCAGTACTTC
TRBJ2-7	TRBV12-3/TRBV12-4	TRBD2	-	CASSPQAGGPYEQYF	TGTGCCAGCAGTCCACAAGCGGGGGGGCCCTACGAGCAGTACTTC
TRBJ2-3	TRBV7-2	TRBD2	-	CASRPGGGAGDTQYF	TGTGCCAGCCGCCCCGGCGGGGGGGCGGGAGATACGCAGTATTTT
TRBJ2-3	TRBV18	-	many	CASSPETGFSTDTQYF	TGTGCCAGCTCACCTGAAACAGGGTTTAGCACAGATACGCAGTATTTT
TRBJ1-1	TRBV24-1	-	few	CATSEAGSTEAFF	TGTGCCACCAGTGAGGCAGGGTCCACTGAAGCTTTCTTT
TRBJ2-1	TRBV29-1	-	many	CSVGGTVEQFF	TGCAGCGTTGGAGGGACGGTGGAGCAGTTCTTC